This is a list of T cell receptor beta chains from one sample in a study of Graves' ophthalmopathy and Graves' hyperthyroidism. A single record per CDR3 protein comes from TCRdb applying MiXCR to the multiplex PCR reads. This table has 230,000 or so distinct CDR3 sequences, 45% appearing once. The sequenced sample consisted of peripheral blood. The receptors derive from an adult man with Graves' ophthalmopathy. Each CDR3 is given with its conserved first and last residue. The D gene is left open where the match is weak. Clone size is given for some rows only: seen once, a few or many times, or a class if the clone is expanded.

>.|TRBV10-2|TRBJ2-2|.
TGCGCCATGGTAGTCGCGAACACCGGGGAGCTGTTTTTT
CAMVVANTGELFF
>.|TRBV10-3|TRBJ1-5|TRBD1
TGTGCCAGCGGGACAGGGGGAAGTTCAGGCAATCAGCCCCAGCATTTT
CASGTGGSSGNQPQHF
>.|TRBV15|TRBJ2-7|TRBD1
TGTGCCACCAGCAGGGGGACAGGGCTGCGCTACGAGCAGTACTTC
CATSRGTGLRYEQYF
>few|TRBV12-3/TRBV12-4|TRBJ1-5|.
TGTGCCAGCAAAAAGACAGGACAGCCCCAGCATTTT
CASKKTGQPQHF
>.|TRBV20-1|TRBJ2-7|TRBD2
TGCAGTGCTAGAGAACTGACTAGCCGACCCTCCTACGAGCAGTACTTC
CSARELTSRPSYEQYF
>.|TRBV28|TRBJ2-7|TRBD2
TGTGCCAGCAGTTTACCTCAACTAGCGGGAGGGGGTGAGCAGTACTTC
CASSLPQLAGGGEQYF
>.|TRBV2|TRBJ2-5|TRBD2
TGTGCCAGCAGCCCAACGATCTTCGGACTAGCGGCCTTAGAGACCCAGTACTTC
CASSPTIFGLAALETQYF
>.|TRBV28|TRBJ2-6|.
TGTGCCAGCATTGGTGCTGGGGCCAACGTCCTGACTTTC
CASIGAGANVLTF
>.|TRBV20-1|TRBJ2-7|TRBD2
TGCAGTGCTAGGGGCCTAGCGGTTTCCTACGAGCAGTACTTC
CSARGLAVSYEQYF
>.|TRBV12-3/TRBV12-4|TRBJ1-6|.
TGTGCCAGCAGTAGGGACAAGGATTCACCCCTCCACTTT
CASSRDKDSPLHF
>few|TRBV5-6|TRBJ1-1|.
TGTGCCAGCAGCTTGGAGGCCGGTAACACTGAAGCTTTCTTT
CASSLEAGNTEAFF
>few|TRBV20-1|TRBJ1-5|.
TGCAGTGGGCTGGGGTGGGGGAATTATCAGCCCCAGCATTTT
CSGLGWGNYQPQHF
>.|TRBV9|TRBJ1-4|.
TGTGCCAGCAGCCGTAGGGGTGAAGGGGGAGAAAAACTGTTTTTT
CASSRRGEGGEKLFF
>.|TRBV2|TRBJ1-2|TRBD1
TGTGCCAGCAGACAGGGGGCAGGGGGGTATGGCTACACCTTC
CASRQGAGGYGYTF
>few|TRBV19|TRBJ1-6|.
TGTGCCAGTAGTACCACAGGGAGCTCCTATAATTCACCCCTCCACTTT
CASSTTGSSYNSPLHF
>.|TRBV2|TRBJ2-5|TRBD2
TGTGCCAGCAGGGACGCTAGCGGCACCAGGAGAGAGACCCAGTACTTC
CASRDASGTRRETQYF
>.|TRBV2|TRBJ1-5|.
TGTGCCAGCAGTTTACTTCCCCTATTGCGTCAGCCCCAGCATTTT
CASSLLPLLRQPQHF